A selection of T cell receptor beta chains follows, all from one sample in a study of T-cell reconstitution after alpha-beta-depleted transplantation in children. TCRdb passed the PCR reads through MiXCR, listing each CDR3 protein once. The table records about 830,000 distinct CDR3 sequences, less than 20% of them present only once. The sample in question was PBMCs, mostly from graft donor cells, obtained 360 days after TCRalphabeta/CD19-depleted stem cell transplant. The receptors come from a male patient under 18 who had a stem cell transplant for acute lymphoblastic leukemia, so the T cells may come from the graft donor. Both conserved end residues are part of each CDR3. The D gene is left open where the match is weak. A clone size is listed for some rows: how often the clone was seen (once, few, many), or a class if it is expanded.

D: NA; J: TRBJ2-7; V: TRBV5-5; size: NA; DNA: TGTGCCAGCAGCACCGACCGTATATCCTACGAGCAGTACTTC; CDR3: CASSTDRISYEQYF
D: TRBD2; J: TRBJ2-4; V: TRBV29-1; size: NA; DNA: TGCAGCGTTGAAGCCTCCCTCGGGACTAGCGGAACCCTAGCCAAAAACATTCAGTACTTC; CDR3: CSVEASLGTSGTLAKNIQYF
D: TRBD2; J: TRBJ2-1; V: TRBV12-3/TRBV12-4; size: few; DNA: TGTGCCACCATCCCCCTAGCGGACGTGGGGAATGAGCAGTTCTTC; CDR3: CATIPLADVGNEQFF
D: NA; J: TRBJ2-7; V: TRBV7-6; size: few; DNA: TGTGCCAGCAGCTTAGCTCGCGGGGACTACGAGCAGTACTTC; CDR3: CASSLARGDYEQYF
D: TRBD1; J: TRBJ2-5; V: TRBV28; size: NA; DNA: TGTGCCAGCAGTCGGCCTCAGGGGGCCGTGGAGACCCAGTACTTC; CDR3: CASSRPQGAVETQYF
D: TRBD1; J: TRBJ2-3; V: TRBV6-5; size: NA; DNA: TGTGCCAGCAGTTCCTCCGGGACAGGGATCACAGATACGCAGTATTTT; CDR3: CASSSSGTGITDTQYF
D: NA; J: TRBJ2-3; V: TRBV5-1; size: few; DNA: TGCGCCAGCAGCTTTCCCGCTCTCTCCAGACCAGATACGCAGTATTTT; CDR3: CASSFPALSRPDTQYF
D: NA; J: TRBJ2-1; V: TRBV3-1; size: few; DNA: TGTGCCAGCAGCCAAGCCCTACCGGGCTTTCAAATCTACAATGAGCAGTTCTTC; CDR3: CASSQALPGFQIYNEQFF
D: TRBD2; J: TRBJ2-2; V: TRBV12-3/TRBV12-4; size: many; DNA: TGTGCCAGCATCCCGGGACTAGCAAACACCGGGGAGCTGTTTTTT; CDR3: CASIPGLANTGELFF
D: NA; J: TRBJ2-1; V: TRBV7-9; size: NA; DNA: TGTGCCAGCAGCTTAGTCCTGGGACCAACACTTAATGAGCAGTTCTTC; CDR3: CASSLVLGPTLNEQFF
D: NA; J: TRBJ1-1; V: TRBV12-5; size: few; DNA: TGTGCTAGTGGTTGGGACGGGCCGAACACTGAAGCTTTCTTT; CDR3: CASGWDGPNTEAFF
D: TRBD2; J: TRBJ2-3; V: TRBV4-1; size: few; DNA: TGCGCCAGCAGCCAAGATCGGGTAGCGGGAGGGCGCACAGATACGCAGTATTTT; CDR3: CASSQDRVAGGRTDTQYF
D: NA; J: TRBJ2-7; V: TRBV20-1; size: few; DNA: TGCAGTGCCCTATTCAGGATTAGGGGCTACGAGCAGTACTTC; CDR3: CSALFRIRGYEQYF
D: NA; J: TRBJ1-4; V: TRBV6-5; size: NA; DNA: TGTGCCAGCAGTTACTCGGGCTTAGATAATGAAAAACTGTTTTTT; CDR3: CASSYSGLDNEKLFF
D: NA; J: TRBJ1-2; V: TRBV27; size: many; DNA: TGTGCCAGCAGTTTAGGACCTGGCGGCGGCTACACCTTC; CDR3: CASSLGPGGGYTF
D: TRBD1; J: TRBJ1-1; V: TRBV4-1; size: NA; DNA: TGCGCCAGCAGCCCCTCGACAGGGTCCCCTGAAGCTTTCTTT; CDR3: CASSPSTGSPEAFF
D: NA; J: TRBJ1-4; V: TRBV5-1; size: few; DNA: TGCGCCAGCAGCTTGGCCTACAGGGCCCCCAATGAAAAACTGTTTTTT; CDR3: CASSLAYRAPNEKLFF
D: NA; J: TRBJ1-2; V: TRBV30; size: NA; DNA: TGTGCCTGGAGAGAACAAGTCTATGGCTACACCTTC; CDR3: CAWREQVYGYTF
D: TRBD2; J: TRBJ2-1; V: TRBV20-1; size: many; DNA: TGCAGTGCTACCCCGGGACTAGCAAGATACAATGAGCAGTTCTTC; CDR3: CSATPGLARYNEQFF
D: TRBD1; J: TRBJ2-1; V: TRBV20-1; size: NA; DNA: TGCAGTGCGCCTCAGGGGGCCCAATATGATGAGCAGTTCTTC; CDR3: CSAPQGAQYDEQFF
D: NA; J: TRBJ1-2; V: TRBV4-2; size: few; DNA: TGTGCCAGCAGCCAAGAAGCACAGGGCTATGGCTACACCTTC; CDR3: CASSQEAQGYGYTF
D: TRBD1; J: TRBJ2-7; V: TRBV10-1; size: NA; DNA: TGCGCCAGCAGTGAGTTCAGGGTAGGGGGCGGCGAGCAGTACTTC; CDR3: CASSEFRVGGGEQYF
D: NA; J: TRBJ2-1; V: TRBV5-1; size: NA; DNA: TGCGCCAGCAGCTTGGTATCGGTGAGGCATCCAAGGGATGAGCAGTTCTTC; CDR3: CASSLVSVRHPRDEQFF
D: NA; J: TRBJ2-2; V: TRBV5-1; size: many; DNA: TGCGCCAGCAGCTTGGAACGGATTCGAGGTACCGGGGAGCTGTTTTTT; CDR3: CASSLERIRGTGELFF
D: NA; J: TRBJ2-7; V: TRBV5-1; size: many; DNA: TGCGCCAGCAGCCTTATGGGGGAGAACTACGAGCAGTACTTC; CDR3: CASSLMGENYEQYF
D: NA; J: TRBJ2-1; V: TRBV7-6; size: few; DNA: TGTGCCAGCAGCTTAGGAGGGTGGGGGGCTAGGGACAATGAGCAGTTCTTC; CDR3: CASSLGGWGARDNEQFF
D: TRBD1; J: TRBJ1-1; V: TRBV29-1; size: NA; DNA: TGCAGCGTGCTGACAGGGACCACTGAAGCTTTCTTT; CDR3: CSVLTGTTEAFF
D: NA; J: TRBJ1-1; V: TRBV5-1; size: NA; DNA: TGCGCCAGCAGCCTGGTGGGACACAAGGACACTGAAGCTTTCTTT; CDR3: CASSLVGHKDTEAFF
D: NA; J: TRBJ2-5; V: TRBV5-1; size: NA; DNA: TGCGCCAGCAGAAACACGGAGACCCAGTACTTC; CDR3: CASRNTETQYF
D: TRBD1; J: TRBJ1-5; V: TRBV5-1; size: NA; DNA: TGCGCCAGCAGCTACCGACAGGGGGGGCAGCCCCAGCATTTT; CDR3: CASSYRQGGQPQHF
D: TRBD1; J: TRBJ1-2; V: TRBV12-3/TRBV12-4; size: few; DNA: TGTGCCAGCAGCCCCCACCCAGGGGGCAACTATGGCTACACCTTC; CDR3: CASSPHPGGNYGYTF
D: NA; J: TRBJ1-2; V: TRBV6-1; size: few; DNA: TGTGCCAGCGGGGGTCTATACTCCTCCTATGGCTACACCTTC; CDR3: CASGGLYSSYGYTF
D: NA; J: TRBJ2-7; V: TRBV24-1; size: many; DNA: TGTGCCACCAGTTCCAGGGGGGCCTACGAGCAGTACTTC; CDR3: CATSSRGAYEQYF
D: NA; J: TRBJ2-2; V: TRBV6-1; size: few; DNA: TGTGCCAGCCTCGGAGGGGCTGGCACCGGGGAGCTGTTTTTT; CDR3: CASLGGAGTGELFF
D: TRBD2; J: TRBJ2-3; V: TRBV11-2; size: few; DNA: TGTGCCAGCAGAAAACTAGCGGGAGGGCCGAGAGATACGCAGTATTTT; CDR3: CASRKLAGGPRDTQYF
D: NA; J: TRBJ1-3; V: TRBV11-2; size: NA; DNA: TGTGCCAGCATCCTAGGGGATTCTGGAAACACCATATATTTT; CDR3: CASILGDSGNTIYF
D: NA; J: TRBJ2-5; V: TRBV4-2; size: few; DNA: TGTGCCAGCAGCCACGTAGGGGAAGAGACCCAGTACTTC; CDR3: CASSHVGEETQYF
D: NA; J: TRBJ1-2; V: TRBV5-1; size: NA; DNA: TGCGCCAGCAGCTTGCTACAGGGCGGAGAGGGCTACTCCTTC; CDR3: CASSLLQGGEGYSF
D: NA; J: TRBJ1-5; V: TRBV12-3/TRBV12-4; size: NA; DNA: TGTGCCAGCAAGCCGACAGTAAGGAGCAATCAGCCCCAGCATTTT; CDR3: CASKPTVRSNQPQHF
D: TRBD1; J: TRBJ2-7; V: TRBV9; size: many; DNA: TGTGCCAGCAGCGCCCGACAGGGGGTAGGCTACGAGCAGTACTTC; CDR3: CASSARQGVGYEQYF
D: NA; J: TRBJ2-3; V: TRBV12-3/TRBV12-4; size: NA; DNA: TGTGCCAGCAGCCCCCTTGATGGGGGCAGGGATACGCAGTATTTT; CDR3: CASSPLDGGRDTQYF
D: NA; J: TRBJ1-5; V: TRBV19; size: NA; DNA: TGTGCCAGTCACAGAGGCAATCAGCCCCAGCATTTT; CDR3: CASHRGNQPQHF
D: NA; J: TRBJ1-1; V: TRBV11-2; size: few; DNA: TGTGCCAGCGGCAGACAGCTTAGCCTCACTGAAGCTTTCTTT; CDR3: CASGRQLSLTEAFF
D: NA; J: TRBJ2-7; V: TRBV29-1; size: NA; DNA: TGCAGCGTTGTCATGGGATGGTCCTACGAGCAGTACTTC; CDR3: CSVVMGWSYEQYF
D: TRBD2; J: TRBJ2-1; V: TRBV6-5; size: few; DNA: TGTGCCAGCAGTTCCTTAGCGGGAGGCACCAATGAGCAGTTCTTC; CDR3: CASSSLAGGTNEQFF
D: NA; J: TRBJ1-1; V: TRBV3-1; size: NA; DNA: TGTGCCAGCACCACTCTGGGGCTGAACACTGAAGCTTTCTTT; CDR3: CASTTLGLNTEAFF
D: NA; J: TRBJ2-2; V: TRBV6-4; size: many; DNA: TGTGCCAGCAGCTCACAGGGATACACCGGGGAGCTGTTTTTT; CDR3: CASSSQGYTGELFF
D: NA; J: TRBJ2-7; V: TRBV3-1; size: NA; DNA: TGTGCCAGCAGCCTAGGACTACCTGGGACCTACGAGCAGTACTTC; CDR3: CASSLGLPGTYEQYF
D: NA; J: TRBJ2-1; V: TRBV12-3/TRBV12-4; size: once; DNA: TGTGCCAGCGACGTGGGGAGCGACAATGAGCAGTTCTTC; CDR3: CASDVGSDNEQFF
D: TRBD1; J: TRBJ2-5; V: TRBV11-3; size: NA; DNA: TGTGCCAGCAGCTTAGGACCGACAGGGACGTACCAAGAGACCCAGTACTTC; CDR3: CASSLGPTGTYQETQYF
D: TRBD2; J: TRBJ2-3; V: TRBV5-4; size: NA; DNA: TGTGCCAGCAGCAACCTAGCGGGAGATGGCACAGATACGCAGTATTTT; CDR3: CASSNLAGDGTDTQYF